The sample holds many counts of the clone carrying this T cell receptor (beta chain). The sample is drawn from a study of early T cells in non-severe SARS-CoV-2 infection. One entry per CDR3 protein results from TCRdb running MiXCR on the 5' RACE reads. Among roughly 83,000 distinct CDR3 sequences, approximately 12% were seen once, and the ten largest hold nearly 4.5%. CDR1 and CDR2 (germline): MNHEY, SMNVEV (reference sequence). Trimming took 4 bases from V and 4 from J, leaving 10 bases between them. This CDR3 has 14 amino acids. This sample comprised whole blood, obtained at baseline. V gene TRBV27 combines with J gene TRBJ2-2, with unresolved D. The clonotype was recovered from an adult who was a healthcare worker with PCR-confirmed SARS-CoV-2 infection or an uninfected control (not recorded which). The CDR3 loop is CASSYTQTTGELFF. CDR3 coding DNA: TGTGCCAGCAGTTACACACAAACCACCGGGGAGCTGTTTTTT.